This T cell receptor beta chain is drawn from a study of Graves' ophthalmopathy and Graves' hyperthyroidism. Notes on the study in general: Most clonotypes expanded in thyroid above 0.001 frequency were present in blood too.

Comments on this clonotype: Its cognate antigen is unknown.

The CDR3 is made up of 13 amino acids. V was trimmed by 2 bases and J by 0 bases, leaving 8 bases between them. CDR1 is DFQATT and CDR2 is SNEGSKA in the germline V gene (reference sequence). Additional autoimmune diseases, uncontrolled infections, pregnancy or lactation disqualified patients. It was on clinical symptoms, serum thyroxine, TRAb, thyroid ultrasound and orbital computed tomography that diagnosis relied. CDR3 regions of TCR beta were amplified from RNA transcripts. RT-PCR with HTBI primers came first, then second-round multiplex PCR. MiXCR was run by TCRdb on the multiplex PCR reads, yielding one entry per CDR3 protein. The sample lists hundreds of thousands of distinct CDR3 sequences; approximately 21% were seen once.

The clonotype originates from a woman between 45 and 60 years old with Graves' ophthalmopathy. The chain employs TRBV20-1 and TRBJ2-7; D is unclear. Source material: peripheral blood. The CDR3 DNA is TGCAGTGCTAGACACGGGTCCTCCTACGAGCAGTACTTC. This sequence encodes CSARHGSSYEQYF.